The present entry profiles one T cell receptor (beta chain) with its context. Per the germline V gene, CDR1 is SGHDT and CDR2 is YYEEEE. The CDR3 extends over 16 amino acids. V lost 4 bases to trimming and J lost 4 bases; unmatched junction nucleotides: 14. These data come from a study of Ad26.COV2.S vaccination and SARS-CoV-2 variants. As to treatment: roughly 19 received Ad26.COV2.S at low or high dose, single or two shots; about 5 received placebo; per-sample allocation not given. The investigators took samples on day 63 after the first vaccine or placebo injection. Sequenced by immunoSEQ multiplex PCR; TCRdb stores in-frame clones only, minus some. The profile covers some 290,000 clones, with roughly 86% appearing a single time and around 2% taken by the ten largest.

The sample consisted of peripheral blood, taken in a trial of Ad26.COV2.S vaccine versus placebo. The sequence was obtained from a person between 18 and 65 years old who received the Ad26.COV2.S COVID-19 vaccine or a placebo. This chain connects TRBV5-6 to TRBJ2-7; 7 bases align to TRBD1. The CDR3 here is CASSLIWDRKRYEQYF. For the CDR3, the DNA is TGTGCCAGCAGCCTCATCTGGGACAGAAAAAGGTACGAGCAGTACTTC.